The clone carrying this TCR beta chain was seen repeatedly, ten times or more. The antigen is unknown. TCRdb recomputed calls from the 5' RACE reads with MiXCR, one row per CDR3 protein. The data show a few hundred thousand distinct CDR3 sequences, with just under 10% seen just once and under 3% held by the top ten. This record belongs to a study of identical twins. Study results and limitations: Conclusions relied on cross-sectional statistical analysis, not following the same donors. Weaker excess twin sharing was observed in beta out-of-frame sequences. Modelling underestimated the level of out-of-frame TCR alpha sharing observed in monozygotic twins.

This CDR3 region has 18 residues. Per the germline V gene, CDR1 is SGHTA and CDR2 is FQGNSA. After removal of 3 bases from V and 1 base from J, the junction contained 11 bases not matched to a gene. Separately, the same data were catalogued under a study of yellow fever vaccine responses in identical twins. That source adds: Twin vaccine T cell responses reportedly seemed partly convergent, partly personalized.

The material sequenced was PBMCs. The receptor was isolated from a woman under 30 in good health. J is TRBJ2-4 and V is TRBV7-2, with 8 bases that match TRBD1. CDR3 loop: CASSFAGTGSVAKNIQYF. The CDR3 DNA follows: TGTGCCAGCAGCTTTGCCGGGACAGGATCTGTGGCCAAAAACATTCAGTACTTC. Looking up the rest from reference TRBV7-2 and TRBJ2-4 gives the full variable domain: GAGVSQSPSNKVTEKGKDVELRCDPISGHTALYWYRQSLGQGLEFLIYFQGNSAPDKSGLPSDRFSAERTGGSVSTLTIQRTQQEDSAVYLCASSFAGTGSVAKNIQYFGAGTRLSVL.